This T cell receptor (beta chain) is from a study of regulatory and conventional T cells in RAG deficiency. Blood CD4+ CD25-low CD127-high conventional T cells supplied the genomic DNA template. Germline-derived CDR1 and CDR2 are SGHTA and FQGNSA. This CDR3 is built from 14 residues. Trimming shortened V by 1 base and J by 2 bases, and 8 bases separated the two germline ends. This table comes from immunoSEQ multiplex PCR, and its TCRdb copy is limited to in-frame clones, with some not included. The sample records 20,000 to 25,000 clones, around 95% being singletons. In addition, the sample was reused for a study of regulatory T cells. That paper notes: The primer mix had 52 TRBV and 13 TRBJ primers.

The rearrangement joins TRBV7-2 to TRBJ1-1; D gene ambiguous. Sequencing was carried out using CD25- CD4+ T cells sorted from blood. This TCR came from a human donor in good health. CDR3 sequence (DNA): TGTGCCAGCAGCTTAGATGGAGATAACACTGAAGCTTTCTTT. Encoded protein: CASSLDGDNTEAFF.